This record covers a single TCR beta chain. This clonotype was counted between two and nine times. There is no known antigen for this receptor. No base quality values were provided; no much bigger clone lies one nucleotide off. This sample is drawn from a study of blood T cells in healthy people across ages (dated by TCRdb to between 2014 and 2017). For context, the study as a whole: In model experiments, template switching captured roughly one uniquely barcoded TCR beta cDNA molecule for every two T cells. The study measured age-related changes in TCR beta repertoire diversity using deep sequencing normalized with unique cDNA molecular identifiers. To avoid experimental bias, donors of different ages were randomly spread across the sequencing lanes. The study analyzed two additional independent replicas of 1 million unique cDNA reads from the same blood draw for two donors, one aged 18 to 30 and one aged 80 or older. The donors were divided into four age groups: young (average around 17 years), middle-aged (about 41), aged (roughly 66) and long-lived (roughly 88).

The approximately 40 donors, aged 6 to 90 years, were systemically healthy Caucasian individuals from Russia. Each donor gave about 9.7 milliliters of peripheral blood, drawn into EDTA-treated Vacutainer tubes. Ficoll-Paque density-gradient centrifugation was used to isolate PBMCs, with at least 7 million per sample. Total RNA was extracted from PBMCs with Trizol reagent, with at least 6 micrograms obtained per sample. The percentages of naive CD45RAhigh/CD27high T cells were determined by flow cytometry on a PBMC aliquot from every donor. Receptor libraries were prepared by 5' RACE. The sequencer was an Illumina HiSeq 2500. A second PCR of roughly 7 to 12 cycles was performed with a sample-barcoded 5' primer and a J-beta primer mix. A unique molecular identifier was introduced onto each TCR beta cDNA molecule by a template-switch 5' adaptor carrying 12 random nucleotides. At least 2.5 million CDR3-containing paired-end reads were obtained from each sample. All of the RNA was converted into first-strand cDNA using the Mint cDNA synthesis kit, with a TRBC-specific oligonucleotide serving as the primer. Following uracil-DNA glycosylase treatment, all cDNA underwent a first 18-cycle PCR with the universal primers M1SS and BC2_uni_R. The authors' pipeline ran thus. Each sample was normalized by randomly selecting 1 million high-quality reads, each carrying a distinct molecular identifier. Instead of being binned into consensus sequences, reads that shared molecular identifiers were thrown out. MiTCR, run with a Q25 quality threshold and the strictest error-elimination algorithm, handled CDR3 identification, clonotype clustering and error correction. Lower-bound total TCR beta diversity was estimated with a nonparametric unseen species model using Euler transformation. TCRdb reprocessing: public reads trimmed at Q25 with fastp, clones called with MiXCR, in-frame beta chains kept. Each entry merges the rows of one CDR3 protein and shows their most common DNA and genes. Clone size and V and J calls follow TCRdb, not the original study. This sample lists about 1.5 million distinct CDR3 sequences; roughly 45% were detected once. The biggest ten clones account for roughly 8.2% of the sample.

The CDR3 holds 15 amino acids from the cysteine to the phenylalanine. Only the CDR3 region is kept as DNA, spanning 45 bases read in frame from base 1. Germline trimming: 4 bases from V, 10 bases from J; junction bases outside gene matches: 8. The germline V gene yields SGDLS for CDR1 and YYNGEE for CDR2. Study-level results and caveats: Since profiling was done on bulk unsorted PBMCs, naive and antigen-experienced compartments could not be conclusively compared. Compared with the aged group, the long-lived group had more naive CD4+ T cells, fewer expanded clones and increased TCR diversity, a pattern suggesting age selection. Observed TCR beta diversity per million T cells fell roughly linearly with age, and a significant reduction was already apparent by age approximately 40. Estimates of total diversity based on one million sequenced T cells were regarded as lower bounds and as underestimates. The CMV infection status of donors was not known, potentially confounding age-related changes in expanded clonotypes. The percentage of naive T cells measured by flow cytometry correlated strongly with observed TCR beta diversity.

This receptor chain uses TRBV9 and TRBJ2-1; TRBD2 matches 13 bases in the middle. The sequenced material came from blood. This sequence originates from a woman in her late teens or twenties in good health. The DNA sequence is TGTGCCAGCAGCTTCACTAGCGGGGGGGCCGCAGAGCAGTTCTTC. Translated, this gives CASSFTSGGAAEQFF.